Sequencing of this T cell receptor beta chain was carried out in a study of PD-1 blockade in mismatch repair-deficient tumors. Across the whole study: Enrolled about 2012-2016, patients had progressing, pretreated mismatch repair-deficient cancers of about a dozen types.

Study outcomes and limitations: Tumor-resident clones, often absent from pretreatment blood, expanded after pembrolizumab and then contracted.

This table comes from immunoSEQ multiplex PCR, and its TCRdb copy is limited to in-frame clones, with some not included. The sample consists of approximately 37,000 clones, approximately 84% of them appearing once. PCR or immunohistochemistry showed mismatch repair deficiency in every enrolled patient. TCR sequencing covered a few patients who responded to pembrolizumab. For this clone: Its antigen is undetermined.

The source is an adult with mismatch repair-deficient cancer. Sequencing used peripheral blood, obtained 76 weeks after starting pembrolizumab.

The DNA of the CDR3 is TGCGCCAGCAGCGAAGGACAGGGTATAGAGACCCAGTACTTC. Its protein is CASSEGQGIETQYF. The chain links TRBV4-3 to TRBJ2-5; 8 bases are shared with TRBD1. Germline CDR1 LGHNA, CDR2 YSLEER. The CDR3 runs to 14 residues. V gave up 5 bases and J gave up 4 bases; unmatched junction bases: 6.